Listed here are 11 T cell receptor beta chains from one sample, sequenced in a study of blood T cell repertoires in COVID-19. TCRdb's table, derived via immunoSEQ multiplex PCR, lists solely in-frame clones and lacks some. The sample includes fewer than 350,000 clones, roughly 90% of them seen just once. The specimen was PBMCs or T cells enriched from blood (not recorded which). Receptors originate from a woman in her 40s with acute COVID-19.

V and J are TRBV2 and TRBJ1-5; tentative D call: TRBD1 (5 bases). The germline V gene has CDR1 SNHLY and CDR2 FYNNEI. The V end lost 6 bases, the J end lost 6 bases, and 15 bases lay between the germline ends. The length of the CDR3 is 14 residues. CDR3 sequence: CASSPQGLGQPQHF. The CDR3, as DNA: TGTGCCAGCAGCCCTCAGGGCCTAGGTCAGCCCCAGCATTTT. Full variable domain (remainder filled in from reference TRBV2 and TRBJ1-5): EPEVTQTPSHQVTQMGQEVILRCVPISNHLYFYWYRQILGQKVEFLVSFYNNEISEKSEIFDDQFSVERPDGSNFTLKIRSTKLEDSAMYFCASSPQGLGQPQHFGDGTRLSIL.

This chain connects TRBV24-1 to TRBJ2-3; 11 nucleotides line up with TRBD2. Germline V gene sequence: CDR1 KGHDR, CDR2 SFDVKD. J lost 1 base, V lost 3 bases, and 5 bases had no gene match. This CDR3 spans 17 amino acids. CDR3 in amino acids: CATSDPLLAGGTDTQYF. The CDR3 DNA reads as TGTGCCACCAGTGATCCGCTACTAGCGGGGGGCACAGATACGCAGTATTTT.

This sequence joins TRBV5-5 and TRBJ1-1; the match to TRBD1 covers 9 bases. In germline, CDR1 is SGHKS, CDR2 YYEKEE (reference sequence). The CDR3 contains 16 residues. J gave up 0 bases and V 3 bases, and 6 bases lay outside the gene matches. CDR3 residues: CASSSGQGSMNTEAFF. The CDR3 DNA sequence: TGTGCCAGCAGCTCGGGACAGGGATCTATGAACACTGAAGCTTTCTTT.

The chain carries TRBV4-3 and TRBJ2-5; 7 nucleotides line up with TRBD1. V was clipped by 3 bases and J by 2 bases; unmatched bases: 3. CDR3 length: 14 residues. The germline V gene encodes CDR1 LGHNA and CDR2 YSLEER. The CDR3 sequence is CASSQPGQQETQYF. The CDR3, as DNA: TGCGCCAGCAGCCAGCCGGGACAGCAAGAGACCCAGTACTTC.

Here the CDR3 reads CATGTIDYNEQFF. CDR3 DNA sequence: TGTGCCACCGGGACTATTGACTACAATGAGCAGTTCTTC. V usage is TRBV24-1 and J usage is TRBJ2-1; 7 bases align to TRBD2. Germline CDR1 is KGHDR and CDR2 is SFDVKD. J gave up 3 bases and V 9 bases, and 4 bases lay outside the gene matches. The CDR3 sequence is 13 residues long.

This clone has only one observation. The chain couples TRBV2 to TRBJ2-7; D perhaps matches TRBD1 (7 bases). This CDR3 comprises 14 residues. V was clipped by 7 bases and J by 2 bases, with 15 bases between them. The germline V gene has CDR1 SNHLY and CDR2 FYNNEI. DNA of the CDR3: TGTGCCAGCAACTTTGCAGGGGGGACCTACGAGCAGTACTTC. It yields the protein CASNFAGGTYEQYF.

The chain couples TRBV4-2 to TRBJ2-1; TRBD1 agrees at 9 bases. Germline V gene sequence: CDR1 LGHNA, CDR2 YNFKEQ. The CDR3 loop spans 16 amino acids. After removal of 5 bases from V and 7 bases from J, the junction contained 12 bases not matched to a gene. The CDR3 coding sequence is TGTGCCAGCAGCGACGGGACAGGGACCTTTCGAAATGAGCAGTTCTTC. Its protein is CASSDGTGTFRNEQFF.

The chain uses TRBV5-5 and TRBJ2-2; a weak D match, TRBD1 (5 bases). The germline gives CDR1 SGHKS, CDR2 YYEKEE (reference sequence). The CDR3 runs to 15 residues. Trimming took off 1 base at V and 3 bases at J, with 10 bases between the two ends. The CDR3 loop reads CASSLPTGYTGELFF. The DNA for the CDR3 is TGTGCCAGCAGCTTGCCTACAGGCTACACCGGGGAGCTGTTTTTT.

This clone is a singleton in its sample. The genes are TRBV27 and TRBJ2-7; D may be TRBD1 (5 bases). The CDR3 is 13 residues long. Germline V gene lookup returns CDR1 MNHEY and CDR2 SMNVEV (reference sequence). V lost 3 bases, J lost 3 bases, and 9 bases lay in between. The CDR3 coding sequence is TGTGCCAGCAGTTTGGGGCAGTTCTACGAGCAGTACTTC. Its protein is CASSLGQFYEQYF.

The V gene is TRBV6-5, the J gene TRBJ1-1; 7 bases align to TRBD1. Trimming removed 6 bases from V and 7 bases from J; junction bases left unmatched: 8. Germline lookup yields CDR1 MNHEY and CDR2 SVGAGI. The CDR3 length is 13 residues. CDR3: CASRSTGSLEAFF. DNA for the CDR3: TGTGCCAGCAGGTCGACAGGGAGCCTTGAAGCTTTCTTT.

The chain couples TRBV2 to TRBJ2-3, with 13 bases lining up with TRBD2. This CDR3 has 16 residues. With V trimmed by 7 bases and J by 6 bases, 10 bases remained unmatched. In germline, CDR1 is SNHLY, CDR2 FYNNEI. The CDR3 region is CASKQTSGGTPDTQYF. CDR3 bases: TGTGCCAGCAAACAGACTAGCGGGGGGACTCCCGATACGCAGTATTTT.